This T cell receptor beta chain derives from a study of blood T cells in healthy people across ages. Sample-barcoded 5' priming and a J-beta primer mix drove a second PCR of 7 to 11 cycles. TCRdb ran MiXCR on the 5' RACE reads and lists one entry per CDR3 protein. The sample carries roughly 1.5 million distinct CDR3 sequences, about 42% recorded once. Total RNA was extracted at no less than 5.5 micrograms per sample. This clonotype was observed at least ten times. Specimen: blood. The TCR comes from a woman aged 18-35 years in good health.

DNA for the CDR3: TGCGCCAGCAGCCAAGCAACCGTGACTAGCAATGAGCAGTTCTTC. This sequence encodes CASSQATVTSNEQFF. The chain is built from TRBV4-3 and TRBJ2-1, with D possibly matching TRBD2 (6 bases). CDR3 length: 15 amino acids. CDR1 and CDR2 (germline): LGHNA, YSLEER. Deletions cut 1 base from V and 6 bases from J, with 13 bases between.